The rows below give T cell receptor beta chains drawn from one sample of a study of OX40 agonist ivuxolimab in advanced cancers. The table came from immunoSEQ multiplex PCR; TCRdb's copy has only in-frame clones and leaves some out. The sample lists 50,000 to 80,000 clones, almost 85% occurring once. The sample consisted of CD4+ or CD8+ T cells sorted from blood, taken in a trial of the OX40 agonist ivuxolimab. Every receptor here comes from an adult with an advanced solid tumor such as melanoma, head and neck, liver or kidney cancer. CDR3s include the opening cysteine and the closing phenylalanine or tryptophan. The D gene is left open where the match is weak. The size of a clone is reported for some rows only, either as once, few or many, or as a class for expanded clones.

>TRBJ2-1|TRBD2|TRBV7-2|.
TGTGCCAGCAGTCACCAGACTAGCCTCTACAATGAGCAGTTCTTC
CASSHQTSLYNEQFF
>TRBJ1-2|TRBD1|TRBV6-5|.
TGTGCCAGCACCTCACGACAGGGCGCTAACTATGGCTACACCTTC
CASTSRQGANYGYTF
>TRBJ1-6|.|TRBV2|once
TGTGCCAGCAGATCCGACACCCGCTCCTATAATTCACCCCTCCACTTT
CASRSDTRSYNSPLHF
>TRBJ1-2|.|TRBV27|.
TGTGCCAGCAGTTGGGGACGGAGTAACTATGGCTACACCTTC
CASSWGRSNYGYTF
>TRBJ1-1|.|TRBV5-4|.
TGTGCCAGCAGCTTGGCGGAGAACACTGAAGCTTTCTTT
CASSLAENTEAFF
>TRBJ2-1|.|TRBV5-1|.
TGCGCCAGCAGCTTGTTTGACTTAGCGGTAGGAGGCAATGAGCAGTTCTTC
CASSLFDLAVGGNEQFF
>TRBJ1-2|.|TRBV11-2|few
TGTGCCAGCAGCTTAGTCGCCGGGGACTATGGCTACACCTTC
CASSLVAGDYGYTF
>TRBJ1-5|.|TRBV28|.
TGTGCCAGCATACCCCCCCTTAGCAATCAGCCCCAGCATTTT
CASIPPLSNQPQHF
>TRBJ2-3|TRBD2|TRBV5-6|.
TGTGCCAGCAGCTTGTCCCCTAGCGGGGGAGGGGATACGCAGTATTTT
CASSLSPSGGGDTQYF
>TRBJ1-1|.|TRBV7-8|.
TGTGCCAGCAGCTTAGAAGGTAACACTGAAGCTTTCTTT
CASSLEGNTEAFF
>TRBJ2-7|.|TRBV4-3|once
TGCGCCAGCAGCCAAGGGACTACGAGCTCCTACGAGCAGTACTTC
CASSQGTTSSYEQYF
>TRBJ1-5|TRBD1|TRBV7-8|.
TGTGCCAGCAGCTCTCGGGACAGGGGTTTGGGGAGGGCTCAGCCCCAGCATTTT
CASSSRDRGLGRAQPQHF
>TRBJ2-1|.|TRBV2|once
TGTGCCAGCTTCTACCACAATGAGCAGTTCTTC
CASFYHNEQFF
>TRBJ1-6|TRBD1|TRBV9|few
TGTGCCAGCAGCGTAGAATCGGGACAGGCAGGTTCACCCCTCCACTTT
CASSVESGQAGSPLHF
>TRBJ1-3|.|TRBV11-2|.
TGTGCCAGCAGCTTAGACTTGGGAAACACCATATATTTT
CASSLDLGNTIYF